The sequence of this TCR beta chain was determined in a study of blood T cell repertoires in COVID-19. Germline-derived CDR1 and CDR2 are SNHLY and FYNNEI. The V gene lost 6 bases and the J gene lost 8 bases, with 13 bases spanning the gap. CDR3 length equals 12 residues. Some clones are missing from TCRdb's copy, which holds only in-frame ones; the method was immunoSEQ multiplex PCR. Of approximately 250,000 clones listed, approximately 86% are singletons. This clone appeared a single time. The V call is TRBV2, the J call TRBJ1-2; no clear D gene. The receptor was derived from a woman between 55 and 75 years old with COVID-19, enrolled during active disease. The sample comprised peripheral blood. The CDR3 DNA reads TGTGCCAGCAGGCGGGATTCGCAAGGCTACACCTTC. It specifies CASRRDSQGYTF.